The rows below give T cell receptor beta chains drawn from one sample of a study of early T cells in non-severe SARS-CoV-2 infection. In TCRdb, the 5' RACE reads were re-called with MiXCR into one record per CDR3 protein. The repertoire has under 85,000 distinct CDR3 sequences, more than 13% of them found once; the top ten carry approximately 10%. The sample was whole blood. All receptors come from an adult who was a healthcare worker with PCR-confirmed SARS-CoV-2 infection or an uninfected control (not recorded which). Each CDR3 is given with its conserved first and last residue. D genes are given only for firm matches. Some rows mark clone size as missing; the rest say once, few, many or name a class of expanded clone.

clone size,V gene,J gene,D gene,CDR3 protein,CDR3 DNA
NA,TRBV5-8,TRBJ2-3,TRBD2,CASSPSPLAGGRTDTQYF,TGTGCCAGCAGCCCTAGCCCCCTAGCGGGGGGACGCACAGATACGCAGTATTTT
few,TRBV6-5,TRBJ1-1,TRBD1,CASSYSRGTGSEAFF,TGTGCCAGCAGTTACAGTAGGGGGACAGGCTCCGAAGCTTTCTTT
few,TRBV20-1,TRBJ2-1,NA,CSAGLTGREDNEQFF,TGCAGTGCTGGTCTGACAGGGAGGGAGGACAATGAGCAGTTCTTC
few,TRBV3-1,TRBJ2-7,NA,CASSPWNAKVYEQYF,TGTGCCAGCAGCCCCTGGAACGCAAAGGTGTACGAGCAGTACTTC
many,TRBV25-1,TRBJ1-1,NA,CASSVTANTEAFF,TGTGCCAGCAGTGTAACAGCGAACACTGAAGCTTTCTTT
NA,TRBV20-1,TRBJ1-1,TRBD1,CSAYRGLTEVFF,TGCAGTGCATACAGGGGGCTGACTGAAGTTTTCTTT
NA,TRBV9,TRBJ1-1,TRBD1,CASSADAGTENTEAFF,TGTGCCAGCAGCGCGGATGCCGGGACAGAGAACACTGAAGCTTTCTTT
few,TRBV7-2,TRBJ2-3,NA,CASSFGQGADTQYF,TGTGCCAGCAGCTTCGGGCAGGGTGCAGATACGCAGTATTTT
many,TRBV20-1,TRBJ1-1,NA,CSARGSLNTEAFF,TGCAGTGCTAGAGGGAGTCTGAACACTGAAGCTTTCTTT
NA,TRBV28,TRBJ2-5,NA,CASSKPGAGETQYF,TGTGCCAGCAGTAAACCAGGGGCGGGGGAGACCCAGTACTTC
many,TRBV5-6,TRBJ2-1,NA,CASSLRGPVEQFF,TGTGCCAGCAGCTTGAGAGGGCCCGTCGAGCAGTTCTTC
many,TRBV5-4,TRBJ1-6,TRBD1,CASSWGQGKNNSPLHF,TGTGCCAGCAGCTGGGGACAGGGGAAAAATAATTCACCCCTCCACTTT
few,TRBV10-3,TRBJ2-7,NA,CAISEPTGRRYEQYF,TGTGCCATCAGTGAACCCACAGGGCGGCGGTACGAGCAGTACTTC
NA,TRBV9,TRBJ2-6,NA,CASSILHSSSGANVLTF,TGTGCCAGCAGCATCCTACACTCGTCCTCTGGGGCCAACGTCCTGACTTTC
NA,TRBV6-1,TRBJ1-1,NA,CASSVLEGKAEAFF,TGTGCCAGCAGTGTTCTAGAGGGAAAGGCTGAAGCTTTCTTT
NA,TRBV2,TRBJ2-1,TRBD2,CASVPNTFSASGLGHEQFF,TGTGCCAGTGTCCCTAATACCTTTTCAGCTAGCGGGTTGGGGCATGAGCAGTTCTTC
NA,TRBV7-2,TRBJ2-1,TRBD2,CASSLAGGLAGIEFF,TGTGCCAGCAGCTTAGCGGGGGGACTAGCAGGGATCGAGTTCTTC
few,TRBV18,TRBJ2-5,NA,CASSVKETQYF,TGTGCCAGCTCTGTGAAGGAGACCCAGTACTTC
few,TRBV7-9,TRBJ2-5,NA,CASSLRPGQAFEETQYF,TGTGCCAGCAGCTTACGCCCGGGACAAGCCTTTGAGGAGACCCAGTACTTC
once,TRBV5-1,TRBJ1-6,NA,CASSLAGLRYNSPLHF,TGCGCCAGCAGCTTGGCGGGGCTGAGGTATAATTCACCCCTCCACTTT
many,TRBV5-5,TRBJ2-1,NA,CASSLAGSRNEQFF,TGTGCCAGCAGCTTGGCCGGCAGCCGCAATGAGCAGTTCTTC
few,TRBV6-2/TRBV6-3,TRBJ2-7,TRBD1,CASSWGQGASYEQYF,TGTGCCAGCAGTTGGGGACAGGGGGCCTCCTACGAGCAGTACTTC
many,TRBV6-5,TRBJ1-4,NA,CASRKTADNEKLFF,TGTGCCAGCAGAAAGACAGCAGATAATGAAAAACTGTTTTTT
NA,TRBV5-1,TRBJ1-1,NA,CASSLGLHTEAFF,TGCGCCAGCAGCTTAGGACTTCACACTGAAGCTTTCTTT
many,TRBV29-1,TRBJ1-1,NA,CSVIQVRGTEAFF,TGCAGCGTTATACAGGTGAGGGGCACTGAAGCTTTCTTT
NA,TRBV28,TRBJ1-1,NA,CASSPPHQNTEAFF,TGTGCCAGCAGTCCCCCACACCAGAACACTGAAGCTTTCTTT
NA,TRBV18,TRBJ2-5,NA,CASSPLPRDGQETQYF,TGTGCCAGCTCACCATTACCACGGGACGGCCAAGAGACCCAGTACTTC
few,TRBV6-1,TRBJ1-2,NA,CASRKRGTDYGYTF,TGTGCCAGCAGGAAACGGGGAACTGATTATGGCTACACCTTC
many,TRBV5-1,TRBJ2-5,NA,CASSLGGQETQYF,TGCGCCAGCAGCTTGGGGGGCCAAGAGACCCAGTACTTC